Listed below are T cell receptor beta chains from one sample, sequenced in a study of T cell responses to AZD1222 COVID-19 vaccine. Measured with immunoSEQ multiplex PCR; TCRdb has only the in-frame clones, and not every one. The repertoire holds over 100,000 clones, 70% to 90% seen once, with about 4.5% in the top ten. The sample consisted of peripheral blood, taken 28 days after the second AZD1222 dose. The receptors stem from an adult who received the AZD1222 COVID-19 vaccine. Both conserved end residues are part of each CDR3. D genes are given only for firm matches. Size is stated for part of the rows, as once, few or many counts, or as a class when the clone is expanded.

D,V,size,J,DNA,CDR3
-,TRBV24-1,-,TRBJ2-7,TGTGCCACCAGTGGAGGTTTGAGGAAAATAGAGGGGGGCAACGAGCAGTACTTC,CATSGGLRKIEGGNEQYF
-,TRBV30,-,TRBJ1-5,TGTGCCTGGAGGAGACCGGGGGGCAATCAGCCCCAGCATTTT,CAWRRPGGNQPQHF
-,TRBV29-1,-,TRBJ1-1,TGCAGCGTGCCTTTTTCAGGGGCCTCCTCCTACACTGAAGCTTTCTTT,CSVPFSGASSYTEAFF
TRBD2,TRBV14,-,TRBJ2-5,TGTGCCAGCAGCCAAGGAGTCAGCGGGGGGCCAATGGAGACCCAGTACTTC,CASSQGVSGGPMETQYF
-,TRBV6-5,-,TRBJ2-7,TGTGCCAGCATCGAAGGCGCCAGTGGCTACGAGCAGTACTTC,CASIEGASGYEQYF
-,TRBV19,-,TRBJ2-1,TGTGCCAGTAGTAGAATACCTGACAGCCCCTACAATGAGCAGTTCTTC,CASSRIPDSPYNEQFF
TRBD2,TRBV5-1,-,TRBJ2-5,TGCGCCAGCAGCTTTGCGGGAGTGCCCCAAGAGACCCAGTACTTC,CASSFAGVPQETQYF
-,TRBV19,-,TRBJ1-2,TGTGCCAGTAGTATAAATGTCAGGCCACGAGGGAATTATGGCTACACCTTC,CASSINVRPRGNYGYTF
-,TRBV3-1/TRBV3-2,once,TRBJ2-3,TGTGCCAGCAGCCAAGAAGGAGGGGATACGCAGTATTTT,CASSQEGGDTQYF
TRBD1,TRBV5-8,-,TRBJ1-4,TGTGCCAGCAGCATCGGACAGGGGGCATATGAAAAACTGTTTTTT,CASSIGQGAYEKLFF
TRBD2,TRBV27,-,TRBJ2-1,TGTGCCAGCACCAGACTAGCGGGAGGGGGCTATGAGCAGTTCTTC,CASTRLAGGGYEQFF
-,TRBV11-3,once,TRBJ2-5,TGTGCCAGCAGCTTAGGATCCGGGACCTCATTGGAGACCCAGTACTTC,CASSLGSGTSLETQYF
TRBD1,TRBV20-1,few,TRBJ1-5,TGCAGTGCTAGTGACAGGGTAGAACATCAGCCCCAGCATTTT,CSASDRVEHQPQHF
TRBD2,TRBV28,-,TRBJ2-3,TGTGCCACCCTAGCGGGGAGCACAGATACGCAGTATTTT,CATLAGSTDTQYF
-,TRBV6-2/TRBV6-3,-,TRBJ1-2,TGTGCCAGCAGTCTCGACAGATATGGCTACACCTTC,CASSLDRYGYTF
-,TRBV18,-,TRBJ1-1,TGTGCCAGCTCACCACCACAGCTGAACACTGAAGCTTTCTTT,CASSPPQLNTEAFF
-,TRBV28,-,TRBJ2-2,TGTGCCAGCAGTTGGGGGGCCGTACGCACCGGGGAGCTGTTTTTT,CASSWGAVRTGELFF
-,TRBV5-1,few,TRBJ2-7,TGCGCCAGCAGCGGACTCAACTACGAGCAGTACTTC,CASSGLNYEQYF
-,TRBV5-5,-,TRBJ2-2,TGTGCCAGCAGCTTGGGCGGCACCGGGGAGCTGTTTTTT,CASSLGGTGELFF
-,TRBV7-2,-,TRBJ1-2,TGTGCCAGCAGCGCTCGGGGGCCGGGTGGCTACACCTTC,CASSARGPGGYTF
TRBD1,TRBV7-9,few,TRBJ2-7,TGTGCCAGCAGCCCCAGGACAGGCTACGAGCAGTACTTC,CASSPRTGYEQYF
TRBD1,TRBV5-1,-,TRBJ1-5,TGCGCCAGCAGCTTGGGACAGGGCATTCAGCCCCAGCATTTT,CASSLGQGIQPQHF
TRBD1,TRBV2,-,TRBJ1-2,TGTGCCAGCAGTCCCGGGACAGGAGGAGGCTACACCTTC,CASSPGTGGGYTF
-,TRBV27,once,TRBJ2-7,TGTGCCAGCAGTTCCCGAAGTTCCTACGAGCAGTACTTC,CASSSRSSYEQYF
-,TRBV7-3,-,TRBJ2-1,TGTGCCAGCAGCACGCGACCGTACAATGAGCAGTTCTTC,CASSTRPYNEQFF
-,TRBV4-2,-,TRBJ2-2,TGTGCCAGCAGCCAAGATACAGGGAACCCCGGGGAGCTGTTTTTT,CASSQDTGNPGELFF
TRBD2,TRBV11-2,once,TRBJ2-5,TGTGCCAGCAGCCCCGGACTAGCGGGAGGAGAGACCCAGTACTTC,CASSPGLAGGETQYF
-,TRBV25-1,-,TRBJ1-4,TGTGCCAGCAGTGATCCCGGGGGCCCAGTAAGGGATGAAAAACTGTTTTTT,CASSDPGGPVRDEKLFF
TRBD2,TRBV4-2,-,TRBJ2-1,TGTGCCAGCAGCCTCTGGACTAGCGGGGGGGAAGCAAGGCAGTTCTTC,CASSLWTSGGEARQFF
-,TRBV19,-,TRBJ1-1,TGTGCCAGTAGTGCAGGGTTGAACACTGAAGCTTTCTTT,CASSAGLNTEAFF
-,TRBV27,-,TRBJ1-5,TGTGCCAGCAGTTTCATAGGTCAGCCCCAGCATTTT,CASSFIGQPQHF
-,TRBV9,-,TRBJ2-7,TGTGCCAGCAGCGCACCATGGCTACGAATATACGAGCAGTACTTC,CASSAPWLRIYEQYF
-,TRBV3-1/TRBV3-2,once,TRBJ2-7,TGTGCCAGCAGCCTCTCGCCGAAACGCAGCTCCTACGAGCAGTACTTC,CASSLSPKRSSYEQYF
TRBD1,TRBV5-8,once,TRBJ1-5,TGTGCCAGCAGCTTGAGGCGGACAGGAATAAATCAGCCCCAGCATTTT,CASSLRRTGINQPQHF
-,TRBV25-1,-,TRBJ1-4,TGTGCCAGCTCTGATCCGGGACGGCCGGGGGCTAATGAAAAACTGTTTTTT,CASSDPGRPGANEKLFF
-,TRBV6-5,-,TRBJ2-7,TGTGCCAGCAGCACCGGGGTGGGCACGATCTACGAGCAGTACTTC,CASSTGVGTIYEQYF
TRBD2,TRBV5-6,-,TRBJ2-7,TGTGCCAGCAGGGGACTAGCGGGACGGATTTTCTTC,CASRGLAGRIFF
-,TRBV27,-,TRBJ1-1,TGTGCCAGCAGTTGGGGGACGAACACTGAAGCTTTCTTT,CASSWGTNTEAFF
TRBD1,TRBV15,-,TRBJ1-5,TGTGCCACCAGCAGGGGACAGGTAAATCAGCCCCAGCATTTT,CATSRGQVNQPQHF
TRBD1,TRBV2,-,TRBJ1-2,TGTGCCAGCTTGGACAGGAATAACTATGGCTACACCTTC,CASLDRNNYGYTF
-,TRBV5-1,-,TRBJ1-3,TGCGCCAGCAGCTCGGGGGGACCCGGAAACACCATATATTTT,CASSSGGPGNTIYF
TRBD1,TRBV24-1,-,TRBJ2-5,TGTGCCACCAGCCAAACAGGGGGCGCGAAAGAGACCCAGTACTTC,CATSQTGGAKETQYF
-,TRBV25-1,-,TRBJ1-6,TGTGCCAGCAGTGTGACGGGAAACTCCTATAATTCACCCCTCCACTTT,CASSVTGNSYNSPLHF
-,TRBV7-9,-,TRBJ1-2,TGTGCCAGCAGCTTAAGCCTCCCTACGGATGGCTACACCTTC,CASSLSLPTDGYTF
-,TRBV28,-,TRBJ1-6,TGTGCCAGCAGTTTGGACCCAAATCGGTCACCCCTCCACTTT,CASSLDPNRSPLHF
-,TRBV10-3,-,TRBJ1-2,TGTGCCACAAGAGGGGGGGGATCCAACTATGGCTACACCTTC,CATRGGGSNYGYTF
-,TRBV12-3/TRBV12-4,few,TRBJ1-2,TGTGCCAGCGGTTATGGCTACACCTTC,CASGYGYTF
-,TRBV18,-,TRBJ2-7,TGTGCCAGCTCACCACGGCCCATCTACGAGCAGTACTTC,CASSPRPIYEQYF
TRBD2,TRBV5-1,-,TRBJ2-7,TGCGCCAGCAGCCCCCGGGAGGGGGCCTACGAGCAGTACTTC,CASSPREGAYEQYF
TRBD2,TRBV29-1,few,TRBJ2-3,TGCAGCGTTGGAGGCGGGGGGGGCGGTCCTAGCACAGATACGCAGTATTTT,CSVGGGGGGPSTDTQYF
TRBD1,TRBV7-2,-,TRBJ1-1,TGTGCCAGCAGCTGGGACAGGCGGACTGAAGCTTTCTTT,CASSWDRRTEAFF
-,TRBV20-1,-,TRBJ1-2,TGCAGTGCTAGGAGAAACTATGGCTACACCTTC,CSARRNYGYTF
TRBD2,TRBV3-1/TRBV3-2,-,TRBJ2-3,TGTGCCAGCAGCCACACCGGGACTAGCGGCACAGATACGCAGTATTTT,CASSHTGTSGTDTQYF
-,TRBV7-9,-,TRBJ2-2,TGTGCCAGCAGCTTAGCCTCTCGGACGGGCGGGGAGCTGTTTTTT,CASSLASRTGGELFF